These 12 T cell receptor beta chains were all obtained from the same sample, sequenced in a study of blood T cells in healthy people across ages (dated by TCRdb to about 2015). Library prep was done by 5' RACE. Sequencing instrument: Illumina HiSeq 2500. A second PCR of roughly 6 to 12 cycles was run with a J-beta primer mix and a sample-barcoded 5' primer. Through fastp at Q25 and MiXCR, TCRdb rebuilt clones from the public reads, retaining in-frame beta chains. Each entry merges the rows of one CDR3 protein and shows their most common DNA and genes. The sample records about 1.6 million distinct CDR3 sequences, about 32% of which are singletons. The ten most abundant clones make up roughly 12% of the sample. The sample consisted of blood. Source of these receptors: a woman aged 25 to 45 in good health.

The sample holds a few counts of this clonotype. The V gene is TRBV29-1, the J gene TRBJ2-1, with D unresolved. CDR3 size: 15 residues. Germline V gives CDR1 SQVTM, CDR2 ANQGSEA. V was trimmed by 5 bases and J by 0 bases, leaving 14 bases between them. CDR3 sequence (DNA): TGCAGCGTTTTGACTTTCGGTAGCTCCTACAATGAGCAGTTCTTC. Its protein product is CSVLTFGSSYNEQFF.

This chain links TRBV20-1 with TRBJ2-3; possibly TRBD2 for D (5 bases). Germline V gives CDR1 DFQATT, CDR2 SNEGSKA (reference sequence). Trimming took 6 bases from V and 0 from J, leaving 22 bases between them. This CDR3 spans 17 amino acids. CDR3 in amino acids: CSAAPGNLASSTDTQYF. In DNA form, the CDR3 reads TGCAGTGCGGCCCCCGGGAATTTAGCGTCTAGCACAGATACGCAGTATTTT.

This clonotype was seen only a few times. The CDR3 DNA reads as TGTGCCGGATCCCAGGGGACCAGCAATGAGCAGTTCTTC. Translated: CAGSQGTSNEQFF. The V and J genes are TRBV7-2 and TRBJ2-1; TRBD1 is a possible D gene (6 bases). Germline V CDR1 and CDR2: SGHTA, FQGNSA. The length of the CDR3 is 13 residues. V lost 11 bases and J lost 6, with 17 bases in between. The full variable domain, its missing parts supplied by reference TRBV7-2 and TRBJ2-1, is GAGVSQSPSNKVTEKGKDVELRCDPISGHTALYWYRQSLGQGLEFLIYFQGNSAPDKSGLPSDRFSAERTGGSVSTLTIQRTQQEDSAVYLCAGSQGTSNEQFFGPGTRLTVL.

This clonotype was found a few times. CDR3 residues: CASRGGEGETQYF. The DNA of the CDR3 is TGCGCCAGCAGGGGTGGCGAAGGAGAGACCCAGTACTTC. The genes are TRBV5-1 and TRBJ2-5; D gene ambiguous. CDR3 length: 13 residues. The V gene lost 5 bases and the J gene lost 4 bases, with 12 bases spanning the gap. Germline values: CDR1 SGHRS, CDR2 YFSETQ.

As for this clonotype: One junction end does not reproduce the germline sequence, and a read error may be involved. The chain has TRBV28 and TRBJ2-1; either TRBD1 or TRBD2 may supply D (7 bases each). The length of the CDR3 is 15 residues. Germline-derived CDR1 and CDR2 are MDHEN and SYDVKM. CDR3 sequence reads: CASTTSGGVYGEQFF. The CDR3 bases are TGTGCCAGCACGACGTCAGGGGGGGTTTACGGTGAGCAGTTCTTT.

The CDR3 protein is CASSQDKGILGEQYF. The CDR3 DNA reads TGCGCCAGCAGCCAAGATAAGGGGATTTTGGGCGAGCAGTACTTC. The chain carries TRBV4-1 and TRBJ2-7; tentatively, D is TRBD1 (5 bases). CDR1 and CDR2 (germline): MGHRA, YSYEKL. This CDR3 contains 15 residues. V shed 0 bases and J shed 6 bases, with 15 bases lying between them.

The chain employs TRBV14 and TRBJ2-3; 7 nucleotides agree with TRBD1. The CDR3 covers 16 residues. CDR1 is SGHDN and CDR2 is FVKESK in the germline V gene. Trimming took 4 bases from V and 6 from J; bases not matched to a gene: 13. The CDR3 is CASSPLGGQRLDTQYF. The CDR3 DNA is TGTGCCAGCAGCCCCTTAGGGGGACAGCGGCTGGATACGCAGTATTTT.

This clonotype was counted a few times. This rearrangement joins TRBV28 to TRBJ1-1; TRBD1 might be the D (6 bases). CDR3 size: 11 residues. Germline values: CDR1 MDHEN, CDR2 SYDVKM. V was trimmed by 5 bases and J by 9 bases, leaving 10 bases between them. CDR3 sequence reads: CASSLQGKAFF. The CDR3 DNA reads as TGTGCCAGCAGTCTGCAGGGGAAAGCTTTCTTT.

This chain joins TRBV5-1 and TRBJ2-3, with D perhaps matching TRBD1 (5 bases). Germline lookup yields CDR1 SGHRS and CDR2 YFSETQ. This CDR3 spans 14 amino acids. The germline V and J ends were trimmed by 10 bases and 2 bases, with 17 bases remaining between them. CDR3 DNA: TGCGCCTCCCGGAAGGGGCAGGACACAGATACGCAGTATTTT. Its protein product is CASRKGQDTDTQYF.

The V gene is TRBV12-3 or TRBV12-4, the J gene TRBJ2-5; D possibly corresponds to TRBD1 (6 bases). This CDR3 has 16 residues. Trimming cost V 7 bases and J 3 bases, with 21 bases left between them. The CDR3 bases are TGTGCCAGCACTAAACGGGGACACCGAGGGGAAGAGACCCAGTACTTC. It translates to CASTKRGHRGEETQYF.

A few counts support this clonotype. The CDR3 nucleotides read TGCGCCAGCAGCCAATTTGGACAGAAGAGTTACAATGAGCAGTTCTTC. Translation gives CASSQFGQKSYNEQFF. This sequence joins TRBV4-1 and TRBJ2-1, with D perhaps matching TRBD1 (6 bases). Trimming removed 2 bases at V and 4 bases at J, with 15 bases between. This CDR3 has 16 residues. Germline CDR1 is MGHRA and CDR2 is YSYEKL.

V is TRBV6-5 and J is TRBJ2-3; 14 bases match TRBD2. The germline V gene has CDR1 MNHEY and CDR2 SVGAGI. The CDR3 runs 16 residues. With V trimmed by 10 bases and J by 3 bases, 9 bases remained unmatched. CDR3 bases: TGTGCCACTTCGCCGGGACTAGCGGGGGTAACAGATACGCAGTATTTT. Protein sequence: CATSPGLAGVTDTQYF.